This T cell receptor (beta chain) was retrieved from a study of spatial heterogeneity in lung cancer. As for the study in general: Each unique TCR and UMI combination was seen more than ten times on average in raw reads.

As to time point: sample taken at primary tumor resection. No cell sorting; template was whole RNA from tumor, lung tissue or PBMC. Donation came from about 72 patients with untreated early-stage non-small cell lung cancer. With 4 bases clipped from V and 7 bases from J, the junction kept 11 bases outside the gene matches. CDR1 is SGHDT, CDR2 YYEEEE, per germline. The length of the CDR3 is 15 residues. By sample fraction, this clonotype is medium-sized (0.01 to 0.1%). A distinct unique molecular identifier was carried by each TCR cDNA molecule. TCRdb analysed the 5' RACE reads with MiXCR anew, one entry per CDR3 protein. The table includes about 1,900 distinct CDR3 sequences, 7.8% detected once.

The V gene is TRBV5-6, the J gene TRBJ2-1; 7 positions agree with TRBD2. The source was normal lung tissue next to the tumor, collected at surgery. This receptor was identified in a male donor with early-stage non-small cell lung cancer. CDR3 sequence: CASSLPPGGRNEQFF. The CDR3 nucleotides are TGTGCCAGCAGCCTACCCCCCGGCGGGAGAAATGAGCAGTTCTTC.